One and the same sample provided the 31 T cell receptor beta chains below, sequenced in a study of T cell responses to AZD1222 COVID-19 vaccine listed by TCRdb under 2021. The time point label, as the study defines it: about 28 days (+/-7) after the second vaccine dose. Receptors were amplified or captured by the immunoSEQ multiplex PCR assay. In TCRdb, the immuneACCESS table is reduced to in-frame sequences with V and J assigned. These tables do not hold every clone; where another copy was compared, an unresolved V gene accounts for under half, and the others remain unexplained. The sample table contains 180,000 or so clones; only one count was recorded for over 90% of them. The ten largest clones take up approximately 1.9% of the sample. The sample was peripheral blood, taken 28 days after the second AZD1222 dose. The receptors here all came from an adult who received the AZD1222 COVID-19 vaccine.

This chain uses TRBV5-6 with TRBJ2-7; D is uncertain. The CDR3 consists of 12 residues. Germline V gene sequence: CDR1 SGHDT, CDR2 YYEEEE. V gave up 4 bases and J gave up 7 bases, with 12 bases separating them. In DNA, the CDR3 is TGTGCCAGCAGCCCCAACTTTAATGAGCAGTACTTC. It is translated as CASSPNFNEQYF.

The chain has TRBV9 and TRBJ2-3; 12 nucleotides match TRBD2. With V trimmed by 3 bases and J by 6 bases, 11 bases remained unmatched. CDR1 and CDR2 (germline): SGDLS, YYNGEE. CDR3 length equals 17 residues. CDR3 DNA: TGTGCCAGCAGCGAAGGGGAGACTAGCGGGGGTGGGGATACGCAGTATTTT. Translating gives CASSEGETSGGGDTQYF.

The chain recombines TRBV27 with TRBJ2-7; unclear D gene. This CDR3 has 11 residues. Between the trimmed V and J ends, which lost 5 bases and 6 bases, there was a span of 8 bases. Germline V gene lookup returns CDR1 MNHEY and CDR2 SMNVEV (reference sequence). The CDR3 region has the DNA TGTGCCAGCAGTCTCGGGCTCGAGCAGTACTTC. Protein product: CASSLGLEQYF.

This chain uses TRBV9 with TRBJ2-5, with 7 bases lining up with TRBD2. CDR3 size: 14 residues. The J segment lost 9 bases and the V segment lost 0 bases, leaving 8 bases of the junction unmatched. Germline CDR1 SGDLS, CDR2 YYNGEE. The CDR3 is CASSVVVQGGSQYF. The CDR3 region has the DNA TGTGCCAGCAGCGTAGTGGTTCAGGGAGGGTCCCAGTACTTC. The full variable domain, in which reference TRBV9 and TRBJ2-5 provide the parts outside the CDR3, is DSGVTQTPKHLITATGQRVTLRCSPRSGDLSVYWYQQSLDQGLQFLIQYYNGEERAKGNILERFSAQQFPDLHSELNLSSLELGDSALYFCASSVVVQGGSQYFGPGTRLLVL.

The rearrangement joins TRBV30 to TRBJ2-1; 10 nucleotides match TRBD2. Germline CDR1 is GTSNPN and CDR2 is SVGIG (reference sequence). Unmatched junction bases numbered 3, after V lost 4 bases and J lost 6 bases. There are 13 residues in the CDR3. The DNA for the CDR3 is TGTGCCTGGACCGGACTAGCGGCCAATGAGCAGTTCTTC. It specifies CAWTGLAANEQFF.

V usage is TRBV3-1 (or the pseudogene TRBV3-2) and J usage is TRBJ2-7; D not certain. V lost 1 base, J lost 3 bases, and 10 bases lay in between. CDR3 length: 14 amino acids. The germline V gene encodes CDR1 LGHDT and CDR2 YNNKEL (reference sequence). The CDR3 sequence is CASSQVGYSYEQYF. As DNA, the CDR3 is TGTGCCAGCAGCCAAGTGGGCTACAGCTACGAGCAGTACTTC.

The V gene is TRBV2, the J gene TRBJ2-7; 7 nucleotides line up with TRBD2. J lost 11 bases, V lost 10 bases, and 23 bases had no gene match. The CDR3 has 15 amino acids. Germline lookup yields CDR1 SNHLY and CDR2 FYNNEI. CDR3 sequence reads: CATQGSSGSFREEYF. CDR3 sequence (DNA): TGTGCCACCCAAGGATCTAGCGGCTCCTTCAGGGAGGAGTACTTC.

This clone came up once. This chain joins TRBV4-3 and TRBJ1-4; TRBD1 is a possible D gene (5 bases). Trimming stripped 0 bases from V and 8 bases from J, with 13 bases between. The CDR3 is made up of 15 amino acids. Germline CDR1 and CDR2: LGHNA and YSLEER. CDR3 in amino acids: CASSQDGRGREKLFF. The CDR3 nucleotides read TGCGCCAGCAGCCAAGATGGAAGGGGTCGGGAAAAACTGTTTTTT.

The chain uses TRBV5-1 and TRBJ2-2; D uncertain. CDR1 and CDR2 from the germline V gene are SGHRS and YFSETQ. This CDR3 has 16 residues. Trimming stripped 2 bases from V and 3 bases from J, with 14 bases between. CDR3 nucleotide sequence: TGCGCCAGCAGCTTACCCCAGGACGTTTACACCGGGGAGCTGTTTTTT. Translated, it gives CASSLPQDVYTGELFF.

The chain has TRBV27 and TRBJ1-5; D uncertain. Trimming shortened V by 6 bases and J by 0 bases, and 9 bases separated the two germline ends. The CDR3 loop spans 14 amino acids. Germline lookup yields CDR1 MNHEY and CDR2 SMNVEV (reference sequence). The CDR3 loop is CASRTGYSNQPQHF. DNA of the CDR3: TGTGCCAGCAGAACTGGTTATAGCAATCAGCCCCAGCATTTT.

This chain connects TRBV6-2 or TRBV6-3 to TRBJ2-1; no clear D gene. The CDR3 covers 12 residues. Germline assignment: CDR1 MNHEY and CDR2 SVGEGT. V was cut by 6 bases and J by 8 bases, with 11 bases left in between. CDR3 sequence reads: CASSRLWHEQFF. CDR3 bases: TGTGCCAGCAGCCGCCTGTGGCATGAGCAGTTCTTC.

The CDR3 sequence: CASRTSGAGNEQFF. CDR3 in DNA: TGTGCCAGCAGGACTAGCGGGGCCGGGAATGAGCAGTTCTTC. The chain joins TRBV7-8 to TRBJ2-1, with 11 bases aligning to TRBD2. The J segment lost 7 bases and the V segment lost 6 bases, leaving 5 bases of the junction unmatched. Germline CDR1 reads SGHVS; CDR2 reads FQNEAQ. The CDR3 has 14 residues.

The J gene is TRBJ2-7, the V gene TRBV6-5, with D unclear. The V gene lost 6 bases and the J gene lost 1 base, with 4 bases spanning the gap. The CDR3 contains 11 residues. The germline gives CDR1 MNHEY, CDR2 SVGAGI. CDR3 bases: TGTGCCAGCAGGGGATCCTACGAGCAGTACTTC. It specifies CASRGSYEQYF.

V is TRBV28 and J is TRBJ2-2; 8 nucleotides line up with TRBD2. The CDR3 covers 16 residues. Losses at the gene ends were 3 bases for V and 5 bases for J; bases not matched to a gene: 8. CDR1 and CDR2 from the germline V gene are MDHEN and SYDVKM. Here the CDR3 DNA reads TGTGCCAGCAGTTTGGCTAGCGGGTCTCTAACCGGGGAGCTGTTTTTT. It specifies CASSLASGSLTGELFF.

The chain is built from TRBV30 and TRBJ2-3; D might be TRBD1 (6 bases). Per the germline V gene, CDR1 is GTSNPN and CDR2 is SVGIG (reference sequence). Between the trimmed V and J ends, which lost 4 bases and 9 bases, there was a span of 11 bases. This CDR3 is built from 11 residues. Here the CDR3 reads CAWTGERTQYF. Written as DNA, the CDR3 is TGTGCCTGGACAGGGGAGAGGACGCAGTATTTT.

The rearrangement links TRBV9 to TRBJ1-3; D might be TRBD1 (5 bases). Germline-derived CDR1 and CDR2 are SGDLS and YYNGEE. This CDR3 has 14 amino acids. The germline V and J ends were trimmed by 3 bases and 0 bases, with 7 bases remaining between them. The CDR3 reads CASSGQFSGNTIYF. CDR3 bases: TGTGCCAGCAGCGGACAGTTCTCTGGAAACACCATATATTTT.

With regard to this clone: Other DNA sequences in this sample translate to the same CDR3. The V gene is TRBV19, the J gene TRBJ1-6; weak D call: TRBD1 (5 bases). Looked up from germline, CDR1 is LNHDA and CDR2 is SQIVND (reference sequence). Trimming stripped 8 bases from V and 4 bases from J, with 9 bases between. This CDR3 has 13 residues. The CDR3 nucleotides are TGTGCCAGTCGGGGGAATTATAATTCACCCCTCCACTTT. This translates into CASRGNYNSPLHF.

The chain recombines TRBV5-6 with TRBJ2-7; D assignment may be TRBD1 or TRBD2 (6 bases each). The length of the CDR3 is 15 residues. The V end was cut by 4 bases, the J end by 6 bases, with 20 bases between. Germline V gene data show CDR1 as SGHDT and CDR2 as YYEEEE. Here the CDR3 DNA reads TGTGCCAGCAGCCCAGCCAGGGTAGGGGGGTTCGAGCAGTACTTC. Its translation: CASSPARVGGFEQYF.

The chain carries TRBV6-5 and TRBJ1-2, with a tentative D call TRBD1 (6 bases). Trimming shortened V by 7 bases and J by 4 bases, and 19 bases separated the two germline ends. Germline assignment: CDR1 MNHEY and CDR2 SVGAGI. CDR3 length: 15 amino acids. The CDR3 DNA reads TGTGCCAGCACCCCCGGATCGGGGGCGGCCTATGGCTACACCTTC. It translates to CASTPGSGAAYGYTF.

The CDR3 is CASSMQGAATGELFF. DNA of the CDR3: TGTGCCAGTAGTATGCAGGGGGCGGCCACCGGGGAGCTGTTTTTT. The chain is built from TRBV19 and TRBJ2-2, with 8 bases matching TRBD1. Germline CDR1 is LNHDA and CDR2 is SQIVND (reference sequence). The J segment lost 4 bases and the V segment lost 3 bases, leaving 4 bases of the junction unmatched. The CDR3 has 15 amino acids.

The V gene is TRBV5-6, the J gene TRBJ1-5; possible D gene TRBD1, 5 bases. Germline V gives CDR1 SGHDT, CDR2 YYEEEE. The CDR3 is 15 residues long. Trimming pared 1 base from V and 4 bases from J, leaving 12 bases between. The CDR3 region has the DNA TGTGCCAGCAGCTTGCTGTTCGGGGGGAATCAGCCCCAGCATTTT. It is translated as CASSLLFGGNQPQHF.

V is TRBV6-1 and J is TRBJ1-5, with D uncertain. The V gene's germline CDR1 is MNHNS and CDR2 SASEGT. This CDR3 has 16 residues. The V and J ends lost 1 base and 0 bases respectively, with 10 bases between them. The CDR3 DNA follows: TGTGCCAGCAGTGAAGATCGGCGGTATAGCAATCAGCCCCAGCATTTT. Its protein is CASSEDRRYSNQPQHF.

The chain has TRBV5-4 and TRBJ1-2; D is perhaps TRBD1 (5 bases). Germline lookup yields CDR1 SGHNT and CDR2 YYREEE (reference sequence). The CDR3 covers 14 residues. Trimming removed 3 bases from V and 5 bases from J, with 14 bases in between. The CDR3 loop is CASSCPRQGYGYTF. CDR3 sequence (DNA): TGTGCCAGCAGCTGTCCGCGGCAGGGTTATGGCTACACCTTC.

The chain couples TRBV9 to TRBJ2-2; D gene uncertain. Looked up from germline, CDR1 is SGDLS and CDR2 is YYNGEE. This CDR3 contains 11 residues. The V gene lost 2 bases and the J gene lost 7 bases, with 3 bases spanning the gap. This chain's CDR3 is CASSVGGELFF. The CDR3 DNA follows: TGTGCCAGCAGCGTTGGCGGGGAGCTGTTTTTT.

This clone occurred once. The chain combines TRBV11-2 with TRBJ1-1; possible D gene TRBD1, 5 bases. The CDR3 extends over 16 amino acids. In germline, CDR1 is SGHAT, CDR2 FQNNGV. V gave up 1 base and J gave up 1 base, with 13 bases separating them. The CDR3 DNA reads as TGTGCCAGCAGCTTAGGATATGGGACGGAGAACACTGAAGCTTTCTTT. Encoded protein: CASSLGYGTENTEAFF. Variable domain in full (rest from reference TRBV11-2 and TRBJ1-1): EAGVAQSPRYKIIEKRQSVAFWCNPISGHATLYWYQQILGQGPKLLIQFQNNGVVDDSQLPKDRFSAERLKGVDSTLKIQPAKLEDSAVYLCASSLGYGTENTEAFFGQGTRLTVV.

This chain joins TRBV19 and TRBJ2-1; the match to TRBD2 covers 11 bases. CDR3 length: 14 amino acids. J gave up 6 bases and V 4 bases, and 2 bases lay outside the gene matches. Germline values: CDR1 LNHDA, CDR2 SQIVND (reference sequence). The DNA for the CDR3 is TGTGCCAGTAGTACTAGCGGGGGGTCCAATGAGCAGTTCTTC. It codes for CASSTSGGSNEQFF.

The chain carries TRBV14 and TRBJ1-1; the D is unclear. Germline V gene data show CDR1 as SGHDN and CDR2 as FVKESK. With 4 bases removed from V and 3 bases from J, the gap between germline ends came to 15 bases. The CDR3 extends over 15 amino acids. The CDR3 bases are TGTGCCAGCAGCCGCAGGAATTTCCGGGACACTGAAGCTTTCTTT. Its protein product is CASSRRNFRDTEAFF. Variable domain in full (rest from reference TRBV14 and TRBJ1-1): EAGVTQFPSHSVIEKGQTVTLRCDPISGHDNLYWYRRVMGKEIKFLLHFVKESKQDESGMPNNRFLAERTGGTYSTLKVQPAELEDSGVYFCASSRRNFRDTEAFFGQGTRLTVV.

The chain recombines TRBV19 with TRBJ1-4; the D is unclear. Germline CDR1 reads LNHDA; CDR2 reads SQIVND (reference sequence). This CDR3 spans 14 amino acids. Trimming shortened V by 2 bases and J by 8 bases, and 12 bases separated the two germline ends. The CDR3 sequence: CASSISGLDEKLFF. The CDR3 nucleotides are TGTGCCAGTAGTATATCGGGCCTAGACGAAAAACTGTTTTTT. The whole variable domain, filled in from reference TRBV19 and TRBJ1-4, reads DGGITQSPKYLFRKEGQNVTLSCEQNLNHDAMYWYRQDPGQGLRLIYYSQIVNDFQKGDIAEGYSVSREKKESFPLTVTSAQKNPTAFYLCASSISGLDEKLFFGSGTQLSVL.

V and J are TRBV30 and TRBJ1-5; possibly TRBD1 for D (5 bases). Trimming took off 2 bases at V and 6 bases at J, with 14 bases between the two ends. The CDR3 totals 14 residues. The germline V gene has CDR1 GTSNPN and CDR2 SVGIG (reference sequence). CDR3 region: CAWSRGGDGQPQHF. The CDR3 region has the DNA TGTGCCTGGAGTAGGGGAGGGGACGGTCAGCCCCAGCATTTT.

This sequence joins TRBV12-3 or TRBV12-4 and TRBJ1-1; D remains ambiguous. Trimming removed 6 bases from V and 6 bases from J, with 11 bases in between. This CDR3 is built from 12 residues. This CDR3 is CASSLDTSEAFF. The CDR3 DNA is TGTGCCAGCAGCCTAGATACTTCTGAAGCTTTCTTT.

V usage is TRBV6-5 and J usage is TRBJ1-5, with D uncertain. CDR1 and CDR2 (germline): MNHEY, SVGAGI. V lost 5 bases to trimming and J lost 3 bases, with 11 bases between them. The CDR3 is 14 amino acids. CDR3 in DNA: TGTGCCAGCAGTCCTAAGATAAACAATCAGCCCCAGCATTTT. Protein: CASSPKINNQPQHF.